This TCR beta chain was retrieved from a study of shared clonotypes between healthy human individuals. Every unsorted PBMC PCR replicate was loaded with around 290 ng DNA, some 31,000 T cell genomes. The table came from immunoSEQ multiplex PCR; TCRdb's copy has only in-frame clones and leaves some out. Counted here are 400,000 to 600,000 clones, around 75% occurring once; the ten biggest clones make up about 12%. The CDR3 loop spans 17 amino acids. The V gene's germline CDR1 is GTSNPN and CDR2 SVGIG (reference sequence). V shed 0 bases, J shed 4 bases, and the junction held 9 bases outside the gene matches.

This clonotype was sampled from a woman in her 40s in good health. Some clones in this sample may be carry-over from other donors' samples. The sample consisted of PBMCs. This sequence joins TRBV30 and TRBJ2-3; 11 bases map to TRBD2. The chain's CDR3 is CAWSVNPTSGNADTQYF. DNA for the CDR3: TGTGCCTGGAGTGTTAACCCGACTAGCGGGAATGCAGATACGCAGTATTTT.